This TCR beta chain was found in a study of CD8 T cells in Susac syndrome. The study, taken as a whole, reports: As the study acknowledged, the number of individuals in its TCR sequencing and HLA analysis was relatively small.

Unmatched junction bases numbered 8, after V lost 5 bases and J lost 2 bases. CDR1 is MNHEY, CDR2 SMNVEV, per germline (reference sequence). The CDR3 has 15 amino acids. In the case of this clonotype: Its antigen is not known.

Control patients had untreated stable or active relapsing-remitting multiple sclerosis by revised McDonald criteria. In contrast to the negatively isolated CD8+ and CD4+ T cells, TEMRA cells were FACS-enriched. An input of about 0.45 to 1 ug of RNA was subjected to reverse transcription using random hexamers. Coverage of TCR beta CDR3 amplification by immunoSEQ multiplex PCR extended to 54 Vbeta and 13 Jbeta. In TCRdb, the immunoSEQ multiplex PCR reads were re-called with MiXCR into one record per CDR3 protein. The table includes 330,000 or so distinct CDR3 sequences, around 85% detected once. The sample consisted of CD8+ T cells from PBMCs. The source is a human donor with multiple sclerosis. The chain joins TRBV27 to TRBJ2-7; 8 bases map to TRBD1. CDR3 amino acids: CASSPRTGIPYEQYF. The CDR3 DNA reads as TGTGCCAGCAGTCCACGGACAGGGATACCCTACGAGCAGTACTTC.